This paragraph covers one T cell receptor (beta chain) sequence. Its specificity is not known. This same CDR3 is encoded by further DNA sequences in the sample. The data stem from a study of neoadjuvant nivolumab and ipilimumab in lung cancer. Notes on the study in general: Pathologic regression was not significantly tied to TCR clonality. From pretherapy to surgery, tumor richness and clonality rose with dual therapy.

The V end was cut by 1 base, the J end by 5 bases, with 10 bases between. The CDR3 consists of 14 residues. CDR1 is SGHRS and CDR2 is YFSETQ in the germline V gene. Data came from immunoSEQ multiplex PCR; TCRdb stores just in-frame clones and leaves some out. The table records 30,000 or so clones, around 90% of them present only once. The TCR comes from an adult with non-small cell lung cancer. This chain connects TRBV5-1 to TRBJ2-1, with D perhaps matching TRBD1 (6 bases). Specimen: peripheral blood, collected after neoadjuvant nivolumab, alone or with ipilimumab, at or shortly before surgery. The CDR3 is CASSLSTGNNEQFF. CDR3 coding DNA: TGCGCCAGCAGCTTGAGCACAGGGAACAATGAGCAGTTCTTC.